This T cell receptor (beta chain) was retrieved from a study of graft-versus-host responses after intestinal transplantation. Study at large: Each recipient received a multivisceral, liver-intestinal, or isolated intestinal graft.

TCRdb's copy holds only in-frame clones and misses some; the assay was immunoSEQ multiplex PCR. The sample lists approximately 79,000 clones, roughly four fifths occurring once. From germline, CDR1 is KGHSH and CDR2 LQKENI. V shed 2 bases and J shed 8 bases, with 12 bases lying between them. The CDR3 has 14 residues. Study-wide results and caveats: When patients had graft-donor T cell macrochimerism, their allografts held high graft-versus-host to host-versus-graft clonal ratios. Early post-transplant falls in HvG clones accompanied the peak levels of circulating GvH clones. Detected in recipient marrow were GvH clones, some of which were first observed in ileum or blood.

Comment on this clone: Its target is unknown.

The J gene is TRBJ1-4, the V gene TRBV18; D not certain. This material consisted of unstimulated CD4+ T cells sorted from spleen or lymph node cells, taken before intestinal transplant. The receptor was isolated from a human donor who received an intestinal transplant. The DNA for the CDR3 is TGTGCCAGCTCACCAGACCTGAGGGAGGAAAAACTGTTTTTT. Translation gives CASSPDLREEKLFF.